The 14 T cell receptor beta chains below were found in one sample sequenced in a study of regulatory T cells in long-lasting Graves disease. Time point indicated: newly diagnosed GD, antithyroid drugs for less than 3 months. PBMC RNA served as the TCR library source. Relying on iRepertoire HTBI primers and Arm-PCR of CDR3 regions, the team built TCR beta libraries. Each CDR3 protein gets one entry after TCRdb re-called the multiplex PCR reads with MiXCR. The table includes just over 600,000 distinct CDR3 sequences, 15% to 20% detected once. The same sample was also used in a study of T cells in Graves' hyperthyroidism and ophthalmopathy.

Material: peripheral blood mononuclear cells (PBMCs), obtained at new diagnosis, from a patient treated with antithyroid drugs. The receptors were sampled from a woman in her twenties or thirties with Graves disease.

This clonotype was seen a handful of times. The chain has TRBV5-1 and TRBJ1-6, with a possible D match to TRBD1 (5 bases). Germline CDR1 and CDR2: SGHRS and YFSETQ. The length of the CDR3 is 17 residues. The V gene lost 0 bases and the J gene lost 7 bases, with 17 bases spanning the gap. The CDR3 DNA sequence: TGCGCCAGCAGCTTGGGAAGCAGGTCGAGGGGAAATTCACCCCTCCACTTT. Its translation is CASSLGSRSRGNSPLHF.

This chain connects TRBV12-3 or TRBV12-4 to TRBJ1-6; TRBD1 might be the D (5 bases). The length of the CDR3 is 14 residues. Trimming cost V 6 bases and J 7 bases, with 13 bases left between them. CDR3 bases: TGTGCCAGCAGCGGCCGGGACGGCAATTCACCCCTCCACTTT. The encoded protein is CASSGRDGNSPLHF.

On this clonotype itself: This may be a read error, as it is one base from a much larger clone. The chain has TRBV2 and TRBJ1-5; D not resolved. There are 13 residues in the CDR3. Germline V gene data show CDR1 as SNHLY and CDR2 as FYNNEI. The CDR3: CAGSDRRGQPQHF. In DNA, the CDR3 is TGTGCCGGCAGTGATCGGAGAGGTCAGCCCCAGCATTTT.

The CDR3 nucleotides are TGTGCCAGCAGTAGCCAGGGGGCGGGTACCTGGGAATACAATGAGCAGTTCTTC. This sequence encodes CASSSQGAGTWEYNEQFF. V is TRBV12-3 or TRBV12-4 and J is TRBJ2-1; 8 nucleotides line up with TRBD1. The CDR3 has 18 amino acids. Trimming removed 5 bases from V and 4 bases from J; junction bases left unmatched: 16.

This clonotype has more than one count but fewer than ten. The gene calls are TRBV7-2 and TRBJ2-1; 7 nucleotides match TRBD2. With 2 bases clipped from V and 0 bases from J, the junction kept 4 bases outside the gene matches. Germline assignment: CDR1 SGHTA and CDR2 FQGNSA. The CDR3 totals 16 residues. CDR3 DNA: TGTGCCAGCAGCTTAAGGGGCGGGGGCTCCTACAATGAGCAGTTCTTC. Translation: CASSLRGGGSYNEQFF.

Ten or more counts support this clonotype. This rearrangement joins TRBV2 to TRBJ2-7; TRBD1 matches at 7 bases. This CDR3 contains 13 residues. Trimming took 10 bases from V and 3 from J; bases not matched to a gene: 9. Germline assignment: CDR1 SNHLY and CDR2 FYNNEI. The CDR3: CATTTGLRYEQYF. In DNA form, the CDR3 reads TGTGCCACCACGACAGGGTTGCGCTACGAGCAGTACTTC.

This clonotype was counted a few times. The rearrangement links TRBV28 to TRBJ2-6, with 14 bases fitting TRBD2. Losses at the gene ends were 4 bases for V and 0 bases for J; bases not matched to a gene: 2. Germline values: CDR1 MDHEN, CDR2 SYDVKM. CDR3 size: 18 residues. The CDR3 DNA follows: TGTGCCAGCAGTTGGGGGACTAGCGGGGGCTCTGGGGCCAACGTCCTGACTTTC. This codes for CASSWGTSGGSGANVLTF.

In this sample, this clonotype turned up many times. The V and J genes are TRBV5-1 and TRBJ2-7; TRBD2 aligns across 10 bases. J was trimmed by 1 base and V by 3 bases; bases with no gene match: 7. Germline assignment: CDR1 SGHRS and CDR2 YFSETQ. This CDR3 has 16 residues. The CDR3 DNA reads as TGCGCCAGCAGCTCGGACGGGACTAGCGCTTCCTACGAGCAGTACTTC. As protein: CASSSDGTSASYEQYF.

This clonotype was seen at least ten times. Here the CDR3 reads CASMLGNEQFF. The DNA of the CDR3 is TGTGCCAGCATGTTAGGGAATGAGCAGTTCTTC. V is TRBV12-3 or TRBV12-4 and J is TRBJ2-1; D not certain. This CDR3 is 11 amino acids long. Trimming removed 7 bases from V and 7 bases from J, with 8 bases in between.

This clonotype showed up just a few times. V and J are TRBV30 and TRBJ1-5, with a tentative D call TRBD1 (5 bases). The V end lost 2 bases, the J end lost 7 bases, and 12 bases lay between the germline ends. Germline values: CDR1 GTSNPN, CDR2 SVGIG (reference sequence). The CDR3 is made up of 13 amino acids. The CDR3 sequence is CAWSLDSGQPQHF. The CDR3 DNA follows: TGTGCCTGGAGTCTCGACAGCGGCCAGCCCCAGCATTTT.

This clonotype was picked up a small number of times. The CDR3 DNA follows: TGTGCCAGCATTTTCTCTTTGGAACAAGAGACCCAGTACTTC. As protein: CASIFSLEQETQYF. The chain employs TRBV6-5 and TRBJ2-5; D gene unclear. This CDR3 region has 14 residues. CDR1 is MNHEY, CDR2 SVGAGI, per germline. The ends were cut back, 7 bases at V and 2 bases at J, with 14 bases in the middle.

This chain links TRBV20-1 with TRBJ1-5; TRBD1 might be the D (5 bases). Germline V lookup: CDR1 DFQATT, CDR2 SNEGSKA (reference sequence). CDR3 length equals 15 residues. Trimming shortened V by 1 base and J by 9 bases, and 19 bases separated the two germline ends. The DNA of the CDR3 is TGCAGTGCTAGAGGGACCGGGGCAGGGTTTGGGCCCCAGCATTTT. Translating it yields CSARGTGAGFGPQHF.

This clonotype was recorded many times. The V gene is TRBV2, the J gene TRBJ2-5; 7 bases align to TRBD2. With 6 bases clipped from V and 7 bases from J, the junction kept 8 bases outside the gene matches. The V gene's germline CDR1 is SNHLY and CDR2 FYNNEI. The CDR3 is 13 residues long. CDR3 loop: CASRDAGGTTQYF. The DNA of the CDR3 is TGTGCCAGCAGAGATGCCGGGGGGACGACCCAGTACTTC.

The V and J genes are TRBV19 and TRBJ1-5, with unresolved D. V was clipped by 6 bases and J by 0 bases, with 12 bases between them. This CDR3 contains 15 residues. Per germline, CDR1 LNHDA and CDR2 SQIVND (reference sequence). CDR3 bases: TGTGCCAGTAGCCCCGGGGTTCTTAGCAATCAGCCCCAGCATTTT. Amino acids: CASSPGVLSNQPQHF.